This TCR beta chain was sequenced in a study of cytomegalovirus exposure and HLA in healthy donors. Vbeta (60) and Jbeta (13) primers were used in the PCR. Original analysis: Unique TCR beta chains numbered roughly 84 million in a later analysis, with around 11 million shared. TCRdb keeps only in-frame clones here, not all; method: immunoSEQ multiplex PCR. Clone size and V and J calls were adopted from that table, with D and trimming inferred from the DNA. The sample has a few hundred thousand clones; 83% are singletons. Trimming removed 7 bases from V and 0 bases from J; junction bases left unmatched: 3. This CDR3 contains 13 residues. Germline lookup yields CDR1 SGHRS and CDR2 YFSETQ.

The receptor was derived from a girl aged 10 to 17 in good health and CMV-seronegative. The V and J genes are TRBV5-1 and TRBJ2-7; 8 bases agree with TRBD1. The source material was PBMCs. The CDR3 region has the DNA TGCGCCAGCGGGACAGGTAGCTCCTACGAGCAGTACTTC. Protein: CASGTGSSYEQYF.